This entry lists 4 T cell receptor beta chains sequenced from one sample in a study of T cells in Graves' hyperthyroidism and ophthalmopathy. RNA transcripts provided the source from which TCR beta CDR3 regions were amplified. Primed by the HTBI set, a first-round RT-PCR was run on the TCR CDR3. One entry per CDR3 protein results from TCRdb running MiXCR on the multiplex PCR reads. The repertoire holds approximately 600,000 distinct CDR3 sequences, with around 14% as singletons. Sample: blood. The receptors come from a woman aged 18 to 35 with Graves' ophthalmopathy.

A few counts support this clonotype. Since a much larger clone is just one base distant, this may be a read error. The V and J genes are TRBV30 and TRBJ2-1; D gene unclear. This CDR3 has 17 residues. Germline V CDR1 and CDR2: GTSNPN, SVGIG (reference sequence). Trimming removed 0 bases at V and 4 bases at J, with 19 bases between. The CDR3: CAWSVLRGLTGYNEQFF. The CDR3 bases are TGTGCCTGGAGTGTACTTCGAGGATTAACGGGTTACAATGAGCAGTTCTTC.

This chain joins TRBV28 and TRBJ2-7; 7 bases align to TRBD2. The CDR3 runs to 15 residues. V lost 7 bases to trimming and J lost 4 bases; unmatched junction nucleotides: 13. The germline gives CDR1 MDHEN, CDR2 SYDVKM. The CDR3 DNA reads TGTGCCAGCACCTCCCACGGGGGAGGGTGGTACGAGCAGTACTTC. This sequence encodes CASTSHGGGWYEQYF. The complete variable domain, with remaining parts taken from reference TRBV28 and TRBJ2-7, reads DVKVTQSSRYLVKRTGEKVFLECVQDMDHENMFWYRQDPGLGLRLIYFSYDVKMKEKGDIPEGYSVSREKKERFSLILESASTNQTSMYLCASTSHGGGWYEQYFGPGTRLTVT.

The DNA for the CDR3 is TGTGCCAGCAGTTACTCCGGGACTAGCGGGCCCCAAGAGACCCAGTACTTC. Protein product: CASSYSGTSGPQETQYF. V and J are TRBV2 and TRBJ2-5; 12 bases agree with TRBD2. Germline-derived CDR1 and CDR2 are SNHLY and FYNNEI. The CDR3 is made up of 17 amino acids. With 5 bases clipped from V and 1 base from J, the junction kept 8 bases outside the gene matches. The full variable domain, rest sourced from reference TRBV2 and TRBJ2-5, is EPEVTQTPSHQVTQMGQEVILRCVPISNHLYFYWYRQILGQKVEFLVSFYNNEISEKSEIFDDQFSVERPDGSNFTLKIRSTKLEDSAMYFCASSYSGTSGPQETQYFGPGTRLLVL.

This clonotype showed up many times. The chain links TRBV28 to TRBJ2-4; unclear D gene. In germline, CDR1 is MDHEN, CDR2 SYDVKM. The CDR3 runs to 21 residues. Trimming stripped 1 base from V and 0 bases from J, with 25 bases between. For the CDR3, the DNA is TGTGCCAGCAGTTTATTTAGTCGCGAGTCCCTTACCGCTGCAGCCAAAAACATTCAGTACTTC. Its protein product is CASSLFSRESLTAAAKNIQYF.